A selection of T cell receptor beta chains follows, all from one sample in a study of T cells after yellow fever vaccination. MiXCR was run by TCRdb on the 5' RACE reads, yielding one entry per CDR3 protein. The profile covers about 170,000 distinct CDR3 sequences, with 8% to 13% appearing a single time and 35% to 45% taken by the ten largest. The sequenced sample was CD8+ T cells sorted from PBMCs, obtained 15 days after the yellow fever booster vaccination. These receptors were collected from a man younger than 35 who received the YFV17D yellow fever vaccine. Each CDR3 is given with its conserved first and last residue.

TRBJ2-3 TRBV11-2 CASSLVGRAADTQYF
TRBJ2-1 TRBV4-1 CASRGLAGANNEQFF
TRBJ2-5 TRBV4-2 CASSQDKTQYF
TRBJ2-7 TRBV4-2 CASSQVVLAAYEQYF
TRBJ2-1 TRBV20-1 CSATISPKVAGWYNEQFF
TRBJ2-5 TRBV29-1 CSARDPLKTQYF
TRBJ2-3 TRBV7-9 CASSDRDSPTDTQYF
TRBJ2-7 TRBV12-3/TRBV12-4 CASSWGRTYEQYF
TRBJ2-3 TRBV15 CATRSTLSTDTQYF
TRBJ2-3 TRBV4-1 CASSELGTDTQYF
TRBJ2-1 TRBV29-1 CSVPLAGGPFSSYNEQFF
TRBJ1-6 TRBV7-3 CASSLTGTGGLYNSPLHF
TRBJ1-5 TRBV11-2 CASSKGPFRDGNQPQHF
TRBJ2-5 TRBV28 CASLIRGAETQYF
TRBJ2-7 TRBV7-9 CASSTDSYEQYF
TRBJ2-5 TRBV7-7 CASSLSDGVGETQYF
TRBJ1-5 TRBV20-1 CSARVYRDQPQHF
TRBJ1-5 TRBV10-3 CAIIWDRVKGIGQPQHF
TRBJ2-1 TRBV7-3 CASSLWDTNEQFF
TRBJ2-3 TRBV27 CASSAPGWGTDTQYF
TRBJ1-1 TRBV5-4 CASADRQGGTEAFF
TRBJ1-1 TRBV21-1 CASSPPGATTEAFF
TRBJ1-1 TRBV18 CASSLSSGGLNTEAFF
TRBJ1-2 TRBV23-1 CASSQSPAGFYGYTF
TRBJ2-1 TRBV9 CASSLPGNEQFF
TRBJ2-1 TRBV6-2/TRBV6-3 CASSYFGTSGGRGNEQFF
TRBJ2-3 TRBV6-4 CASSDGQGADTQYF
TRBJ2-5 TRBV7-3 CASSPGTSSQETQYF
TRBJ1-4 TRBV7-9 CASSFQEEEEKLFF
TRBJ2-3 TRBV11-2 CASSPGGADTQYF
TRBJ2-3 TRBV12-3/TRBV12-4 CASSLRSGARGTDTQYF